This T cell receptor beta chain emerged from a study of T cells in Graves' hyperthyroidism and ophthalmopathy. The blood specimen was taken at initial hyperthyroidism diagnosis, before any ophthalmopathy symptoms. Amplified TCR beta CDR3 regions came from RNA transcripts. HTBI primers were the set used in a first-round RT-PCR of the TCR CDR3. MiXCR, applied by TCRdb to the multiplex PCR reads, yields one record per CDR3 protein. The sample yields roughly 160,000 distinct CDR3 sequences, about 9% seen once. In this sample, this clonotype turned up many times. The germline V gene encodes CDR1 SGHDT and CDR2 YYEEEE. The CDR3 spans 13 residues. The V gene lost 1 base and the J gene lost 4 bases, with 8 bases spanning the gap.

This clonotype was sampled from a woman aged 18-29 years with Graves' hyperthyroidism that later progressed to Graves' ophthalmopathy. V usage is TRBV5-6 and J usage is TRBJ1-1; perhaps TRBD1 as D (5 bases). The sample was blood. CDR3 in DNA: TGTGCCAGCAGCTTGTACCAGGGCACTGAAGCTTTCTTT. It translates to CASSLYQGTEAFF.